The sequence of this TCR beta chain was determined in a study of neurological immune-mediated disorders. This clonotype was seen repeatedly, ten times or more. Germline-derived CDR1 and CDR2 are MNHEY and SMNVEV (reference sequence). This CDR3 is built from 13 residues. Deletions cut 5 bases from V and 8 bases from J, with 15 bases between. TCRdb fed the 5' RACE reads into MiXCR, producing one record per CDR3 protein. Of about 53,000 distinct CDR3 sequences in the sample, around 3.6% are singletons; the top ten hold approximately 3.1%. V gene TRBV27 combines with J gene TRBJ1-2; D perhaps matches TRBD1 (6 bases). The clonotype was recovered from a woman aged 25 to 39 with multiple sclerosis. The source material was PBMCs. CDR3: CASSAGARLGYTF. As DNA, the CDR3 is TGTGCCAGCAGTGCAGGGGCTAGGTTAGGCTACACCTTC.